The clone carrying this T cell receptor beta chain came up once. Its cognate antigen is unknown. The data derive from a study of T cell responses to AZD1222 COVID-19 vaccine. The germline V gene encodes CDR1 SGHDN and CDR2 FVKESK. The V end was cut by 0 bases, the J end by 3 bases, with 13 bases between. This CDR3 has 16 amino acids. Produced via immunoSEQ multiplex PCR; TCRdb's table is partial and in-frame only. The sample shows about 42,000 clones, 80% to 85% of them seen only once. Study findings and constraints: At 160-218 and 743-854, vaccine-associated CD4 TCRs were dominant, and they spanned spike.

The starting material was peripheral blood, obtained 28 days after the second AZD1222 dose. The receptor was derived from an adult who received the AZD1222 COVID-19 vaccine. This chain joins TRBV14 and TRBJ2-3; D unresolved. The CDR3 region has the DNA TGTGCCAGCAGCCAAGACCCAATGTCCGGGACAGATACGCAGTATTTT. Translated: CASSQDPMSGTDTQYF.